Listed below are T cell receptor beta chains from one sample, sequenced in a study of blood T cell repertoires in COVID-19. TCRdb's copy holds only in-frame clones and misses some; the assay was immunoSEQ multiplex PCR. The data hold 150,000 to 200,000 clones, with about four fifths observed a single time. The specimen sequenced was peripheral blood. These receptors were collected from a man aged 55 to 70 with acute or convalescent COVID-19. The CDR3 runs from the conserved cysteine through the conserved F or W. The order of the fields is CDR3 DNA, CDR3 protein, clone size, J gene, CDR3 length, D gene, V gene. A D gene is named only where the DNA matches it firmly. Clone size appears in some rows only: once, few, many, or a class for an expanded clone.

TGTGCCAGCAGTGATTTCTCGGACTCGGTAATCGATGAGCAGTTCTTC CASSDFSDSVIDEQFF - TRBJ2-1 16 - TRBV6-1
TGCGCCAGCAGACTTTATGAAGGTAACGGACAGGCCTACAATGAGCAGTTCTTC CASRLYEGNGQAYNEQFF - TRBJ2-1 18 TRBD1 TRBV4-3
TGTGCCAGCAGTTACTCGACAGTAAGCCTTTATGGCTACACCTTC CASSYSTVSLYGYTF - TRBJ1-2 15 - TRBV6-5
TGTGCCAGCAGTGAACGGACAGGCAATCAGCCCCAGCATTTT CASSERTGNQPQHF few TRBJ1-5 14 - TRBV6-1
TGTGCCAGCAGTGTTTCAGGGGAATCCTACGAGCAGTACTTC CASSVSGESYEQYF - TRBJ2-7 14 - TRBV2
TGTGCCAGCAAAGCGGGGGGCTCCTACAATGAGCAGTTCTTC CASKAGGSYNEQFF - TRBJ2-1 14 TRBD2 TRBV25-1
TGCAGCGTTGTCACTAGCGGGGGGGCAAGGGCAGATACGCAGTATTTT CSVVTSGGARADTQYF - TRBJ2-3 16 TRBD2 TRBV29-1
TGTGCCAGCAGCTTAAACGGGCGGGGTGACTCCAAAAACATTCAGTACTTC CASSLNGRGDSKNIQYF - TRBJ2-4 17 - TRBV7-3
TGTGCTAGCAGCCCCTCGACAGGGGGCTACGAGCAGTACTTC CASSPSTGGYEQYF - TRBJ2-7 14 TRBD1 TRBV7-7
TGCGCCAGCAGCCAGAGAGGGACAGGGAACGGGGCTAACTATGGCTACACCTTC CASSQRGTGNGANYGYTF - TRBJ1-2 18 TRBD1 TRBV4-3
TGTGCCAGTAGTATCCCGGCCAGCCAGGGGGTTACAGATACGCAGTATTTT CASSIPASQGVTDTQYF - TRBJ2-3 17 TRBD1 TRBV19
TGTGCCACCAGTGATCTAGCAGGGGGGAATGAGCAGTTCTTC CATSDLAGGNEQFF - TRBJ2-1 14 - TRBV24-1
TGTGCCAGCAGTTCCCACAGGGGGTACACCGGGGAGCTGTTTTTT CASSSHRGYTGELFF - TRBJ2-2 15 TRBD1 TRBV27
TGTGCCAGCAGCTTAAGATTCAGGGCCCTGAACACTGAAGCTTTCTTT CASSLRFRALNTEAFF once TRBJ1-1 16 - TRBV7-3
TGCGCCAGCAGCTGGACTAGCGGAGATACGCAGTATTTT CASSWTSGDTQYF - TRBJ2-3 13 TRBD2 TRBV5-1